This paragraph covers one T cell receptor (beta chain) sequence. What it binds is not known. Germline values: CDR1 SGDLS, CDR2 YYNGEE. With V trimmed by 3 bases and J by 10 bases, 5 bases remained unmatched. The CDR3 runs 13 residues. The data stem from a study of graft-versus-host responses after intestinal transplantation. Study-wide background: Transplantation in recipients was multivisceral, liver-intestinal, or isolated intestinal. All of the recipients had induction that used anti-thymocyte globulin, then tacrolimus and steroids for roughly three years.

Findings and caveats of the study: Across patients carrying graft-donor T cell macrochimerism, allografts held high graft-versus-host to host-versus-graft clonal ratios. Circulating GvH clones peaking coincided with falling HvG clones soon after transplant.

The data were produced by immunoSEQ multiplex PCR, yet TCRdb's version contains in-frame clones alone and is incomplete. Of about 31,000 clones listed, about 86% were seen once; the top ten hold 15% to 20%. Sequenced material: unstimulated CD8+ T cells sorted from spleen or lymph node cells, taken before intestinal transplant. The chain is built from TRBV9 and TRBJ2-1; 9 nucleotides match TRBD2. The sequence derives from a human donor who received an intestinal transplant. CDR3 protein: CASSAGLAGEQFF. DNA for the CDR3: TGTGCCAGCAGCGCGGGACTAGCTGGCGAGCAGTTCTTC.